These 19 T cell receptor beta chains were sequenced from one sample in a study of technical replicates of blood from a few donors. This table comes from immunoSEQ multiplex PCR, and its TCRdb copy is limited to in-frame clones, with some not included. The sample has 75,000 to 80,000 clones; roughly 94% are singletons. The sample consisted of T cells isolated from PBMCs. These receptors all come from a human donor in good health.

This clone showed up just once. This CDR3 is also generated by other DNA sequences in the sample. The chain links TRBV9 to TRBJ1-1, with TRBD1 identical over 7 bases. V trimming: 8 bases; J trimming: 1 base; junction bases outside the gene matches: 11. The CDR3 loop spans 15 amino acids. Germline CDR1 reads SGDLS; CDR2 reads YYNGEE. In DNA form, the CDR3 reads TGTGCCAGTAGCCCCGAGACAGGGACGAACACTGAAGCTTTCTTT. Translation: CASSPETGTNTEAFF. The variable domain in full, completed from reference TRBV9 and TRBJ1-1, reads DSGVTQTPKHLITATGQRVTLRCSPRSGDLSVYWYQQSLDQGLQFLIQYYNGEERAKGNILERFSAQQFPDLHSELNLSSLELGDSALYFCASSPETGTNTEAFFGQGTRLTVV.

The chain links TRBV13 to TRBJ1-1, with TRBD1 matching 10 bases. The V and J ends lost 3 bases and 8 bases, in that order; junction bases with no gene match: 6. From germline, CDR1 is PRHDT and CDR2 FYEKMQ (reference sequence). The CDR3 totals 14 residues. CDR3 sequence reads: CASSLWTGGTEAFF. The CDR3 DNA sequence: TGTGCCAGCAGCTTGTGGACAGGGGGTACAGAAGCTTTCTTT.

The CDR3 reads CASSPGASGKYDTQYF. The CDR3 DNA is TGTGCCAGCAGCCCCGGGGCTAGCGGGAAGTACGATACGCAGTATTTT. The V gene is TRBV9, the J gene TRBJ2-3, with TRBD2 matching over 9 bases. From germline, CDR1 is SGDLS and CDR2 YYNGEE. The CDR3 contains 16 residues. Losses at the gene ends were 4 bases for V and 6 bases for J; bases not matched to a gene: 12.

V and J are TRBV5-1 and TRBJ2-5; TRBD2 agrees at 9 bases. CDR3 length equals 14 residues. Trimming cost V 0 bases and J 3 bases; bases outside gene matches: 0. Germline-derived CDR1 and CDR2 are SGHRS and YFSETQ. CDR3 nucleotide sequence: TGCGCCAGCAGCTTGGTAGCGGGAGAAGAGACCCAGTACTTC. This gives the protein CASSLVAGEETQYF.

The rearrangement uses TRBV4-1 and TRBJ2-1, with D tentatively TRBD2 (6 bases). CDR1 and CDR2 from the germline V gene are MGHRA and YSYEKL. V was cut by 4 bases and J by 0 bases, with 13 bases left in between. This CDR3 region has 16 residues. CDR3 coding DNA: TGCGCCAGCAGCCCCATAGCGGAAAGCTCCTACAATGAGCAGTTCTTC. Its protein is CASSPIAESSYNEQFF.

V usage is TRBV2 and J usage is TRBJ2-1; D perhaps matches TRBD2 (5 bases). Germline assignment: CDR1 SNHLY and CDR2 FYNNEI. The length of the CDR3 is 14 residues. Trimming stripped 3 bases from V and 9 bases from J, with 15 bases between. CDR3: CASSEDWNLVEQFF. The DNA for the CDR3 is TGTGCCAGCAGTGAGGACTGGAATTTAGTTGAGCAGTTCTTC.

This clone was counted once. This chain connects TRBV7-2 to TRBJ2-3, with 8 bases matching TRBD2. CDR3 length equals 15 residues. The ends lost 6 bases at V and 2 bases at J; junction bases unmatched: 7. Looked up from germline, CDR1 is SGHTA and CDR2 is FQGNSA. CDR3 DNA sequence: TGTGCCAGCAGATCGGGGGGGACCCTCACAGATACGCAGTATTTT. It encodes CASRSGGTLTDTQYF.

The chain links TRBV9 to TRBJ1-2; 10 bases agree with TRBD1. The CDR3 has 14 residues. Per the germline V gene, CDR1 is SGDLS and CDR2 is YYNGEE. The ends lost 6 bases at V and 1 base at J; junction bases unmatched: 3. This CDR3 reads CASIGQGGNYGYTF. CDR3 in DNA: TGTGCCAGCATCGGACAGGGGGGTAACTATGGCTACACCTTC.

The genes are TRBV6-6 and TRBJ1-2; weak D call: TRBD1 (5 bases). The CDR3 runs 13 residues. Germline assignment: CDR1 MNHNY and CDR2 SVGAGI (reference sequence). Trimming removed 6 bases at V and 3 bases at J, with 11 bases between. The CDR3 sequence is CASRGGEDYGYTF. CDR3 nucleotide sequence: TGTGCCAGCAGGGGAGGGGAGGACTATGGCTACACCTTC.

The chain employs TRBV2 and TRBJ2-5; 11 bases agree with TRBD1. Unmatched junction bases numbered 8, after V lost 6 bases and J lost 5 bases. Germline V gene data show CDR1 as SNHLY and CDR2 as FYNNEI. The CDR3 contains 15 residues. CDR3 amino acids: CASSNGQGAWETQYF. DNA of the CDR3: TGTGCCAGCAGCAACGGACAGGGGGCGTGGGAGACCCAGTACTTC.

This clone occurred once. The rearrangement links TRBV2 to TRBJ2-7; D might be TRBD2 (5 bases). The germline V and J ends were trimmed by 1 base and 2 bases, with 15 bases remaining between them. CDR1 and CDR2 from the germline V gene are SNHLY and FYNNEI. The CDR3 length is 16 residues. This CDR3 reads CASSEGGYMDPYEQYF. Here the CDR3 DNA reads TGTGCCAGCAGTGAAGGAGGGTACATGGATCCCTACGAGCAGTACTTC.

This rearrangement joins TRBV25-1 to TRBJ1-2; no reliable D call. The CDR3 contains 15 residues. The germline V gene has CDR1 MGHDK and CDR2 SYGVNS. Trimming removed 6 bases at V and 4 bases at J, with 18 bases between. CDR3 bases: TGTGCCAGCAGCCCGTTTCCGGTCTCATTCTATGGCTACACCTTC. It yields the protein CASSPFPVSFYGYTF.

This chain links TRBV11-2 with TRBJ2-1; 14 bases align to TRBD2. The V and J ends lost 3 bases and 8 bases, in that order; junction bases with no gene match: 6. CDR3 size: 16 residues. Germline values: CDR1 SGHAT, CDR2 FQNNGV. CDR3 sequence (DNA): TGTGCCAGCAGCTTGTACGGGACTAGCGGGAGCGATGAGCAGTTCTTC. As protein: CASSLYGTSGSDEQFF. Complete variable domain (other parts from reference TRBV11-2 and TRBJ2-1): EAGVAQSPRYKIIEKRQSVAFWCNPISGHATLYWYQQILGQGPKLLIQFQNNGVVDDSQLPKDRFSAERLKGVDSTLKIQPAKLEDSAVYLCASSLYGTSGSDEQFFGPGTRLTVL.

For this clone: The junction shows a germline mismatch at one end, possibly a read error. The chain combines TRBV7-3 with TRBJ2-1, with 7 bases fitting TRBD2. Germline V gene data show CDR1 as SGHTA and CDR2 as FQGTGA. The CDR3 contains 18 residues. CDR3 protein: CASSLTSVGPSKYNEQFF. The DNA for the CDR3 is TGTGCCAGCAGCCTAACTAGCGTAGGACCGTCTAAATACAATGAGCAGTTCTTC.

The chain couples TRBV6-5 to TRBJ1-4; D gene unclear. Germline assignment: CDR1 MNHEY and CDR2 SVGAGI. Trimming removed 8 bases at V and 0 bases at J, with 4 bases between. CDR3 length: 12 residues. CDR3 protein: CASRATNEKLFF. CDR3 DNA sequence: TGTGCCAGCCGGGCAACTAATGAAAAACTGTTTTTT.

The chain uses TRBV11-3 and TRBJ1-6; D not resolved. V was pared by 5 bases and J by 8 bases, with 7 bases between. The germline CDR1 and CDR2 sequences are SGHNT and YENEEA. CDR3 size: 12 residues. This CDR3 is CASSVRDSPLHF. CDR3 nucleotide sequence: TGTGCCAGCAGCGTTAGAGATTCACCCCTCCACTTT.

The rearrangement links TRBV9 to TRBJ2-3; 9 positions match TRBD2. After removal of 0 bases from V and 3 bases from J, the junction contained 5 bases not matched to a gene. The CDR3 totals 16 residues. Germline loops: CDR1 SGDLS, CDR2 YYNGEE. The CDR3 DNA reads TGTGCCAGCAGCGTAGGCGGGAGGGAGGCAACAGATACGCAGTATTTT. As protein: CASSVGGREATDTQYF.

The chain is built from TRBV4-1 and TRBJ1-2; no definite D call. V dropped 0 bases and J dropped 2 bases, with 7 bases sitting between them. The V gene's germline CDR1 is MGHRA and CDR2 YSYEKL. This CDR3 is 14 amino acids long. In DNA, the CDR3 is TGCGCCAGCAGCCAAGAACAGATAAACTATGGCTACACCTTC. Translation gives CASSQEQINYGYTF.

About this clone itself: A junction boundary mismatches the germline segment, possibly from a read error. The genes are TRBV7-7 and TRBJ2-1; TRBD1 aligns across 9 bases. The length of the CDR3 is 14 residues. Per germline, CDR1 SSHAT and CDR2 FNYEAQ (reference sequence). CDR3 nucleotide sequence: TGTGCTAGCAGCCTGGACAGGGGAGGAAGTGAGCAGTTCTTC. Translation: CASSLDRGGSEQFF.